Below are 32 T cell receptor beta chains sequenced from a single sample in a study of T cell changes during pregnancy in multiple sclerosis. Sequencing was performed with immunoSEQ multiplex PCR; in TCRdb, only in-frame clones are kept and a portion is missing. The sample holds tens of thousands of clones, around 90% seen once. The specimen comprised CD4+ T cells from peripheral blood mononuclear cells, sampled before pregnancy. These receptors originate from a female donor with multiple sclerosis, enrolled in a pregnancy study.

This clone has only one observation. The chain employs TRBV27 and TRBJ2-7; possible D gene TRBD1, 5 bases. Germline CDR1 and CDR2: MNHEY and SMNVEV (reference sequence). With 1 base removed from V and 7 bases from J, the gap between germline ends came to 17 bases. This CDR3 has 15 amino acids. The CDR3 nucleotides read TGTGCCAGCAGTTTATACCCCGCCAGGGTGGGGGAGCAGTACTTC. This gives the protein CASSLYPARVGEQYF.

The V call is TRBV2, the J call TRBJ2-4; D not certain. The V end was cut by 2 bases, the J end by 7 bases, with 12 bases between. CDR1 and CDR2 from the germline V gene are SNHLY and FYNNEI. This CDR3 has 14 amino acids. This CDR3 is CASSELRSGNIQYF. For the CDR3, the DNA is TGTGCCAGCAGTGAATTGCGGTCCGGTAACATTCAGTACTTC.

The CDR3 reads CASSLTGTSYEQYF. DNA of the CDR3: TGTGCCAGCAGCTTGACAGGGACCTCCTACGAGCAGTACTTC. The chain uses TRBV5-5 and TRBJ2-7, with TRBD1 as a possible D gene (6 bases). V lost 1 base and J lost 0, with 8 bases in between. This CDR3 spans 14 amino acids. CDR1 SGHKS and CDR2 YYEKEE come from the germline V gene (reference sequence). Combining the CDR3 with reference TRBV5-5 and TRBJ2-7 gives the whole variable domain DAGVTQSPTHLIKTRGQQVTLRCSPISGHKSVSWYQQVLGQGPQFIFQYYEKEERGRGNFPDRFSARQFPNYSSELNVNALLLGDSALYLCASSLTGTSYEQYFGPGTRLTVT.

In its sample, this clone was seen once. V is TRBV29-1 and J is TRBJ1-2, with TRBD1 identical over 9 bases. The CDR3 totals 15 residues. Trimming cost V 3 bases and J 4 bases; bases outside gene matches: 9. Per the germline V gene, CDR1 is SQVTM and CDR2 is ANQGSEA. The CDR3 is CSVDGVNRGRYGYTF. CDR3 coding DNA: TGCAGCGTTGATGGGGTTAACAGGGGGCGCTATGGCTACACCTTC.

The V and J genes are TRBV7-9 and TRBJ2-7; 9 positions match TRBD1. Germline loops: CDR1 SEHNR, CDR2 FQNEAQ (reference sequence). The ends lost 4 bases at V and 0 bases at J; junction bases unmatched: 4. The CDR3 contains 15 residues. This CDR3 reads CASSSDRGLSYEQYF. CDR3 nucleotide sequence: TGTGCCAGCAGCTCGGACAGGGGTCTCTCCTACGAGCAGTACTTC.

The chain combines TRBV6-4 with TRBJ2-1; D remains unclear. This CDR3 region has 13 residues. The germline V gene encodes CDR1 MRHNA and CDR2 SNTAGT. Trimming took off 0 bases at V and 5 bases at J, with 5 bases between the two ends. CDR3 sequence reads: CASSDSQNNEQFF. In DNA, the CDR3 is TGTGCCAGCAGTGACTCACAAAACAATGAGCAGTTCTTC.

The chain combines TRBV4-3 with TRBJ1-3, with a tentative D call TRBD1 (5 bases). CDR3 length: 16 residues. V lost 1 base, J lost 1 base, and 11 bases lay in between. The germline V gene has CDR1 LGHNA and CDR2 YSLEER. This chain's CDR3 is CASSQGARVSGNTIYF. CDR3 coding DNA: TGCGCCAGCAGCCAAGGAGCCAGGGTTTCTGGAAACACCATATATTTT.

V usage is TRBV4-1 and J usage is TRBJ2-2; the match to TRBD2 covers 9 bases. The CDR3 is 15 residues long. Looked up from germline, CDR1 is MGHRA and CDR2 is YSYEKL. V was clipped by 2 bases and J by 4 bases; unmatched bases: 2. The CDR3 region has the DNA TGCGCCAGCAGCCAACCGACTAGCGGCACCGGGGAGCTGTTTTTT. This translates into CASSQPTSGTGELFF.

V gene TRBV5-4 combines with J gene TRBJ1-2; D is perhaps TRBD1 (5 bases). Trimming removed 0 bases at V and 0 bases at J, with 9 bases between. There are 15 residues in the CDR3. CDR1 SGHNT and CDR2 YYREEE come from the germline V gene (reference sequence). CDR3 protein: CASSLATDANYGYTF. The CDR3 bases are TGTGCCAGCAGCTTGGCGACAGATGCTAACTATGGCTACACCTTC.

The CDR3: CASSLEQGTTSPPLHF. For the CDR3, the DNA is TGTGCCAGCAGCTTAGAGCAGGGGACCACGAGCCCACCCCTCCACTTT. This rearrangement joins TRBV7-2 to TRBJ1-6; a weak D match, TRBD1 (6 bases). V gave up 1 base and J gave up 11 bases, with 18 bases separating them. The CDR3 runs 16 residues. Germline V gene lookup returns CDR1 SGHTA and CDR2 FQGNSA. Together with reference TRBV7-2 and TRBJ1-6, the CDR3 gives the full variable domain: GAGVSQSPSNKVTEKGKDVELRCDPISGHTALYWYRQSLGQGLEFLIYFQGNSAPDKSGLPSDRFSAERTGGSVSTLTIQRTQQEDSAVYLCASSLEQGTTSPPLHFGNGTRLTVT.

The chain links TRBV2 to TRBJ1-5; D gene ambiguous. Deletions cut 1 base from V and 7 bases from J, with 11 bases between. CDR1 and CDR2 from the germline V gene are SNHLY and FYNNEI. This CDR3 has 14 residues. The CDR3 spells CASSEVQTVQPQHF. CDR3 in DNA: TGTGCCAGCAGTGAAGTACAGACGGTCCAGCCCCAGCATTTT.

Written as DNA, the CDR3 is TGTGCCACCAGCGGGCGTTCAGTCAACCAAGAGACCCAGTACTTC. Protein: CATSGRSVNQETQYF. The chain uses TRBV15 and TRBJ2-5; D unclear. The ends were cut back, 5 bases at V and 0 bases at J, with 13 bases in the middle. The CDR3 is made up of 15 amino acids. Germline CDR1 LNHNV, CDR2 YYDKDF (reference sequence).

The rearrangement uses TRBV7-2 and TRBJ2-3; maybe TRBD1 (7 bases). Germline V gene lookup returns CDR1 SGHTA and CDR2 FQGNSA. The CDR3 spans 14 residues. The V end lost 5 bases, the J end lost 2 bases, and 11 bases lay between the germline ends. CDR3 coding DNA: TGTGCCAGCAGCCAGGGGGGCTTCACAGATACGCAGTATTTT. Translation gives CASSQGGFTDTQYF.

This clone is a singleton in its sample. CDR3 bases: TGTGCCAGCAGTGTAAGGGGGAACACTGAAGCTTTCTTT. This gives the protein CASSVRGNTEAFF. J is TRBJ1-1 and V is TRBV2, with D possibly matching TRBD1 (5 bases). CDR1 and CDR2 (germline): SNHLY, FYNNEI. The CDR3 covers 13 residues. Trimming removed 4 bases from V and 1 base from J, with 7 bases in between.

The gene calls are TRBV10-1 and TRBJ2-5; 8 bases fit TRBD2. This CDR3 has 16 amino acids. Germline V lookup: CDR1 WNHNN, CDR2 SYGVQD (reference sequence). With 6 bases clipped from V and 5 bases from J, the junction kept 14 bases outside the gene matches. The CDR3 sequence is CASSNHRTSTTETQYF. CDR3 nucleotides: TGCGCCAGCAGCAACCATAGGACTAGCACCACGGAGACCCAGTACTTC.

The V gene is TRBV4-1, the J gene TRBJ2-5; TRBD2 is a possible D gene (6 bases). The CDR3 is 16 amino acids. Deletions cut 4 bases from V and 5 bases from J, with 20 bases between. Germline V gene data show CDR1 as MGHRA and CDR2 as YSYEKL. The CDR3 DNA is TGCGCCAGCAGCCGGGGGGACTCCTCCCGGGGGGAGACCCAGTACTTC. It translates to CASSRGDSSRGETQYF.

The J gene is TRBJ1-1, the V gene TRBV2, with unresolved D. The CDR3 extends over 14 amino acids. Looked up from germline, CDR1 is SNHLY and CDR2 is FYNNEI. Trimming stripped 5 bases from V and 4 bases from J, with 14 bases between. The CDR3 protein is CASSTSFIGTEAFF. CDR3 DNA sequence: TGTGCCAGCAGTACCAGTTTTATTGGCACTGAAGCTTTCTTT.

This clone has a single count. The V gene is TRBV7-9, the J gene TRBJ2-2; D gene unclear. Germline loops: CDR1 SEHNR, CDR2 FQNEAQ (reference sequence). V gave up 0 bases and J gave up 6 bases, with 5 bases separating them. CDR3 length equals 13 residues. The CDR3 nucleotides read TGTGCCAGCAGCTTAGCGTCGGCCGGGGAGCTGTTTTTT. Protein product: CASSLASAGELFF.

The chain links TRBV16 to TRBJ1-2, with D uncertain. The CDR3 has 19 amino acids. The germline CDR1 and CDR2 sequences are KGHSY and FQNENV. Trimming left V 0 bases short and J 5 bases short, with 25 bases between. Written as DNA, the CDR3 is TGTGCCAGCAGCCAATCACCCGGCGGAAACATCGGAGGCCCTTATGGCTACACCTTC. Translation gives CASSQSPGGNIGGPYGYTF. The full variable domain, in which reference TRBV16 and TRBJ1-2 provide the parts outside the CDR3, is GEEVAQTPKHLVRGEGQKAKLYCAPIKGHSYVFWYQQVLKNEFKFLISFQNENVFDETGMPKERFSAKCLPNSPCSLEIQATKLEDSAVYFCASSQSPGGNIGGPYGYTFGSGTRLTVV.

This chain connects TRBV7-9 to TRBJ1-2; tentative D call: TRBD1 (6 bases). The CDR3 has 14 amino acids. The germline V and J ends were trimmed by 1 base and 8 bases, with 14 bases remaining between them. Germline CDR1 is SEHNR and CDR2 is FQNEAQ (reference sequence). CDR3 sequence reads: CASSLVDRFGGYTF. As DNA, the CDR3 is TGTGCCAGCAGCTTAGTTGACAGGTTCGGGGGCTACACCTTC.

This clone has a handful of counts. V is TRBV9 and J is TRBJ1-4; a possible D gene is TRBD1 (5 bases). The ends were cut back, 0 bases at V and 4 bases at J, with 19 bases in the middle. The CDR3 is made up of 18 amino acids. CDR1 and CDR2 (germline): SGDLS, YYNGEE. DNA of the CDR3: TGTGCCAGCAGCGTAGTTCCGTATTCAGTAGGGGATAATGAAAAACTGTTTTTT. It encodes CASSVVPYSVGDNEKLFF.

Written as DNA, the CDR3 is TGCGCCAGCAGCTACGGAGCGGGGGAGAAATACGAGCAGTACTTC. Residues: CASSYGAGEKYEQYF. The chain employs TRBV5-1 and TRBJ2-7; 8 positions agree with TRBD2. The CDR3 sequence is 15 residues long. V gave up 3 bases and J gave up 4 bases; unmatched junction bases: 9. Germline assignment: CDR1 SGHRS and CDR2 YFSETQ.

This clone was counted only a few times. The chain recombines TRBV6-1 with TRBJ1-1; D is uncertain. V dropped 0 bases and J dropped 1 base, with 6 bases sitting between them. Germline loops: CDR1 MNHNS, CDR2 SASEGT. The CDR3 has 14 residues. This chain's CDR3 is CASSEAYRNTEAFF. The CDR3 nucleotides are TGTGCCAGCAGTGAAGCTTACAGGAACACTGAAGCTTTCTTT.

The gene calls are TRBV10-3 and TRBJ1-2; the match to TRBD1 covers 7 bases. The V gene end was trimmed by 3 bases and the J gene end by 4 bases; junction bases not matched to a gene: 8. The CDR3 has 15 amino acids. Germline V gene sequence: CDR1 ENHRY, CDR2 SYGVKD. CDR3 in amino acids: CAISDNNRGSYGYTF. The CDR3 DNA follows: TGTGCCATCAGTGATAACAACAGGGGATCCTATGGCTACACCTTC.

This clone has only a few counts. This rearrangement joins TRBV14 to TRBJ1-1, with D hard to call. This CDR3 is 13 amino acids long. Trimming cost V 4 bases and J 4 bases, with 10 bases left between them. Germline CDR1 and CDR2: SGHDN and FVKESK. CDR3 amino acids: CASSLSPRTEAFF. The CDR3 DNA reads as TGTGCCAGCAGCCTGAGTCCCCGCACTGAAGCTTTCTTT.

The chain employs TRBV5-4 and TRBJ1-1, with D maybe TRBD1 (6 bases). CDR1 is SGHNT, CDR2 YYREEE, per germline (reference sequence). The CDR3 totals 11 residues. Trimming took off 4 bases at V and 8 bases at J, with 9 bases between the two ends. In nucleotides, the CDR3 is TGTGCCAGCAGCCGGGGGGCAGAAGCTTTCTTT. Protein: CASSRGAEAFF.

The chain has TRBV9 and TRBJ1-2; 10 nucleotides match TRBD1. The germline gives CDR1 SGDLS, CDR2 YYNGEE. The J segment lost 7 bases and the V segment lost 3 bases, leaving 9 bases of the junction unmatched. The length of the CDR3 is 15 residues. The CDR3 sequence: CASSAGTGVSSGYTF. The CDR3 bases are TGTGCCAGCAGCGCCGGGACAGGGGTGTCTAGTGGCTACACCTTC.

This clone occurred once. The rearrangement links TRBV19 to TRBJ2-3, with D possibly matching TRBD1 (6 bases). The V gene's germline CDR1 is LNHDA and CDR2 SQIVND (reference sequence). The CDR3 has 13 amino acids. V was cut by 4 bases and J by 2 bases, with 7 bases left in between. The CDR3: CASSNRDTDTQYF. The CDR3 region has the DNA TGTGCCAGTAGTAACAGGGACACAGATACGCAGTATTTT.

The chain is built from TRBV4-2 and TRBJ1-1; D is uncertain. The CDR3 runs to 18 residues. V was shortened by 1 base and J by 4 bases, with 22 bases between the two germline ends. Germline V CDR1 and CDR2: LGHNA, YNFKEQ. CDR3 sequence: CASSQVVMAEGLGTEAFF. As DNA, the CDR3 is TGTGCCAGCAGCCAAGTAGTCATGGCGGAGGGCTTGGGCACTGAAGCTTTCTTT.

V is TRBV25-1 and J is TRBJ1-3, with a weak D call TRBD1 (6 bases). V was pared by 4 bases and J by 0 bases, with 10 bases between. There are 15 residues in the CDR3. CDR1 and CDR2 (germline): MGHDK, SYGVNS. The CDR3 reads CASSGQVSSGNTIYF. For the CDR3, the DNA is TGTGCCAGCAGTGGACAGGTTAGCTCTGGAAACACCATATATTTT.

V gene TRBV10-1 combines with J gene TRBJ1-1; 9 positions match TRBD1. There are 16 residues in the CDR3. The trim removed 5 bases at V and 0 bases at J, leaving 7 bases unmatched. Germline V gives CDR1 WNHNN, CDR2 SYGVQD (reference sequence). CDR3 nucleotide sequence: TGCGCCAGCAGTAGAGACAGGGGGTTTCTGAACACTGAAGCTTTCTTT. Protein: CASSRDRGFLNTEAFF.

This clone was observed once. The CDR3 sequence: CASSLWGAYEQYF. DNA of the CDR3: TGTGCCAGCAGCTTATGGGGCGCCTACGAGCAGTACTTC. The chain links TRBV5-8 to TRBJ2-7, with D perhaps matching TRBD1 (5 bases). CDR1 SGHTS and CDR2 YDEGEE come from the germline V gene. Trimming took off 2 bases at V and 2 bases at J, with 8 bases between the two ends. The CDR3 is 13 amino acids.